These 20 T cell receptor beta chains were all obtained from the same sample, sequenced in a study of OX40 agonist ivuxolimab in advanced cancers. Repertoires were generated with immunoSEQ multiplex PCR, while TCRdb's copy carries only in-frame clones and drops some. The sample has about 37,000 clones; 85% are singletons. This material consisted of CD4+ or CD8+ T cells sorted from blood, taken in a trial of the OX40 agonist ivuxolimab. The origin of the receptors is an adult with an advanced solid tumor such as melanoma, head and neck, liver or kidney cancer.

This chain connects TRBV7-2 to TRBJ2-7, with TRBD1 matching 9 bases. Trimming at V came to 5 bases and at J to 2 bases, leaving 7 bases not matched to a gene. The CDR3 covers 15 residues. Germline assignment: CDR1 SGHTA and CDR2 FQGNSA. CDR3 sequence (DNA): TGTGCCAGCAGCCAAACAGGGGGCGAACCCTACGAGCAGTACTTC. Translated: CASSQTGGEPYEQYF.

The V gene is TRBV7-7, the J gene TRBJ2-3, with unresolved D. Trimming shortened V by 4 bases and J by 3 bases, and 8 bases separated the two germline ends. CDR3 length: 13 amino acids. Germline V lookup: CDR1 SSHAT, CDR2 FNYEAQ (reference sequence). The DNA of the CDR3 is TGTGCCAGCAGCTCCATGGGAACAGATACGCAGTATTTT. As protein: CASSSMGTDTQYF.

By share, this clone counts as medium-sized (0.01 to 0.1%). The chain links TRBV6-1 to TRBJ1-3; D gene ambiguous. Germline loops: CDR1 MNHNS, CDR2 SASEGT. The CDR3 sequence is 16 residues long. V was cut by 2 bases and J by 0 bases, with 11 bases left in between. Here the CDR3 reads CASSEWLPGSGNTIYF. The CDR3 coding sequence is TGTGCCAGCAGTGAATGGCTCCCAGGCTCTGGAAACACCATATATTTT.

This clone rates as medium-sized. The chain carries TRBV7-8 and TRBJ1-5, with a tentative D call TRBD1 (5 bases). The germline CDR1 and CDR2 sequences are SGHVS and FQNEAQ. V gave up 1 base and J gave up 2 bases, with 9 bases separating them. This CDR3 region has 15 residues. DNA for the CDR3: TGTGCCAGCAGCTTAGTGGGGGGTGGCAATCAGCCCCAGCATTTT. Protein: CASSLVGGGNQPQHF.

The chain combines TRBV4-1 with TRBJ1-2, with TRBD1 identical over 7 bases. Germline V CDR1 and CDR2: MGHRA, YSYEKL. V lost 1 base to trimming and J lost 6 bases; unmatched junction nucleotides: 8. The CDR3 consists of 15 residues. This CDR3 reads CASSQVDRYMDGYTF. The CDR3 bases are TGCGCCAGCAGCCAAGTGGACAGGTATATGGATGGCTACACCTTC.

J is TRBJ1-5 and V is TRBV2; weak D call: TRBD1 (6 bases). Germline assignment: CDR1 SNHLY and CDR2 FYNNEI. This CDR3 region has 14 residues. Trimming removed 4 bases at V and 2 bases at J, with 9 bases between. The chain's CDR3 is CASSAGEGNQPQHF. Here the CDR3 DNA reads TGTGCCAGCAGTGCAGGGGAGGGCAATCAGCCCCAGCATTTT.

The chain couples TRBV10-1 to TRBJ2-5; D is unclear. V was clipped by 7 bases and J by 5 bases, with 14 bases between them. The CDR3 extends over 13 amino acids. Germline CDR1 WNHNN, CDR2 SYGVQD (reference sequence). The CDR3 protein is CASNPGGSETQYF. The CDR3 coding sequence is TGCGCCAGCAATCCAGGTGGATCTGAGACCCAGTACTTC.

The chain is built from TRBV7-9 and TRBJ2-3; no definite D call. The CDR3 has 15 amino acids. Trimming pared 5 bases from V and 3 bases from J, leaving 15 bases between. The V gene's germline CDR1 is SEHNR and CDR2 FQNEAQ (reference sequence). CDR3 residues: CASSPDLDGTDTQYF. CDR3 coding DNA: TGTGCCAGCAGCCCCGACCTGGACGGGACAGATACGCAGTATTTT.

The chain carries TRBV9 and TRBJ2-2, with 7 bases aligning to TRBD2. The junction had 7 bases not matched to a gene; V was cut back by 3 bases and J by 5 bases. In germline, CDR1 is SGDLS, CDR2 YYNGEE. This CDR3 region has 15 residues. This chain's CDR3 is CASSATTSMTGELFF. CDR3 coding DNA: TGTGCCAGCAGCGCCACGACTAGCATGACCGGGGAGCTGTTTTTT.

The CDR3 here is CASSEGGGRDEKLFF. The CDR3 coding sequence is TGTGCCAGCAGTGAAGGCGGGGGGCGCGATGAAAAACTGTTTTTT. The chain recombines TRBV6-1 with TRBJ1-4; TRBD1 might be the D (6 bases). The CDR3 is made up of 15 amino acids. Germline V gene lookup returns CDR1 MNHNS and CDR2 SASEGT. Trimming cost V 1 base and J 6 bases, with 12 bases left between them.

The rearrangement joins TRBV6-1 to TRBJ1-5, with TRBD1 matching over 7 bases. The CDR3 has 13 amino acids. The J segment lost 3 bases and the V segment lost 7 bases, leaving 3 bases of the junction unmatched. Germline loops: CDR1 MNHNS, CDR2 SASEGT. The CDR3 spells CASTGQFNQPQHF. The DNA of the CDR3 is TGTGCCAGCACGGGACAGTTCAATCAGCCCCAGCATTTT.

This sequence joins TRBV5-5 and TRBJ2-4, with 8 bases that match TRBD1. Unmatched junction bases numbered 11, after V lost 0 bases and J lost 9 bases. CDR3 length: 16 amino acids. Germline CDR1 is SGHKS and CDR2 is YYEKEE (reference sequence). The CDR3 reads CASSLAAAGGAFIQYF. The CDR3 bases are TGTGCCAGCAGCTTGGCCGCGGCAGGGGGCGCTTTCATTCAGTACTTC.

V and J are TRBV6-1 and TRBJ1-2; D may be TRBD1 (5 bases). This CDR3 is built from 15 residues. Trimming removed 1 base at V and 8 bases at J, with 17 bases between. CDR1 is MNHNS, CDR2 SASEGT, per germline. This CDR3 is CASSEVRVGGRGYTF. The CDR3 nucleotides are TGTGCCAGCAGTGAAGTAAGGGTTGGGGGTCGAGGCTACACCTTC.

V usage is TRBV6-1 and J usage is TRBJ2-2, with TRBD1 matching over 10 bases. The germline CDR1 and CDR2 sequences are MNHNS and SASEGT. This CDR3 is built from 15 residues. The V segment lost 8 bases and the J segment 9 bases; nucleotides outside the gene matches: 12. This CDR3 reads CASAGRDRGPRELFF. The CDR3 nucleotides read TGTGCCAGCGCTGGGAGAGACAGGGGGCCCAGGGAGCTGTTTTTT.

This clone was seen a handful of times. This rearrangement joins TRBV28 to TRBJ1-4; D is undetermined. CDR3 size: 13 residues. V lost 5 bases to trimming and J lost 11 bases, with 15 bases between them. Germline CDR1 MDHEN, CDR2 SYDVKM. The CDR3 reads CASSPGELLKLFF. DNA of the CDR3: TGTGCCAGCAGTCCGGGAGAGCTCCTGAAACTGTTTTTT.

This rearrangement joins TRBV9 to TRBJ2-1, with 12 bases fitting TRBD2. The V segment lost 3 bases and the J segment 9 bases; nucleotides outside the gene matches: 10. CDR3 size: 16 residues. Per germline, CDR1 SGDLS and CDR2 YYNGEE. CDR3 in DNA: TGTGCCAGCAGCGCCGGGCTAGCGGGGGGGCCACGTGAGCAGTTCTTC. The encoded protein is CASSAGLAGGPREQFF.

The rearrangement joins TRBV5-1 to TRBJ1-3; a possible D gene is TRBD1 (6 bases). CDR3 size: 15 residues. Germline V lookup: CDR1 SGHRS, CDR2 YFSETQ. With 1 base removed from V and 3 bases from J, the gap between germline ends came to 11 bases. The CDR3 DNA reads TGCGCCAGCAGCTTGCCGACAGGAGATGGAAACACCATATATTTT. Protein: CASSLPTGDGNTIYF. Together with reference TRBV5-1 and TRBJ1-3, the CDR3 gives the full variable domain: KAGVTQTPRYLIKTRGQQVTLSCSPISGHRSVSWYQQTPGQGLQFLFEYFSETQRNKGNFPGRFSGRQFSNSRSEMNVSTLELGDSALYLCASSLPTGDGNTIYFGEGSWLTVV.

The genes are TRBV7-2 and TRBJ2-7; D is unresolved. Germline CDR1 and CDR2: SGHTA and FQGNSA. Trimming removed 1 base at V and 3 bases at J, with 4 bases between. The CDR3 covers 12 residues. CDR3 in amino acids: CASSLEFYEQYF. The CDR3 DNA reads TGTGCCAGCAGCTTAGAGTTCTACGAGCAGTACTTC.

The chain recombines TRBV9 with TRBJ2-3; 10 bases fit TRBD2. This CDR3 is 20 amino acids long. Germline V lookup: CDR1 SGDLS, CDR2 YYNGEE. Trimming cost V 0 bases and J 2 bases; bases outside gene matches: 15. This chain's CDR3 is CASSVAEREGLQLVTDTQYF. The CDR3 nucleotides are TGTGCCAGCAGCGTAGCTGAGCGGGAGGGCCTCCAGCTGGTCACAGATACGCAGTATTTT. Filled out from reference TRBV9 and TRBJ2-3, the complete variable domain reads DSGVTQTPKHLITATGQRVTLRCSPRSGDLSVYWYQQSLDQGLQFLIQYYNGEERAKGNILERFSAQQFPDLHSELNLSSLELGDSALYFCASSVAEREGLQLVTDTQYFGPGTRLTVL.

The chain is built from TRBV23-1 and TRBJ1-3; tentatively, D is TRBD1 (6 bases). TRBV23-1 is an ORF for which the function is uncertain. The CDR3 contains 17 residues. V lost 6 bases to trimming and J lost 0 bases, with 18 bases between them. As DNA, the CDR3 is TGCGCCAGCAGCCAAAACCCGAGACAGGACTCTGGAAACACCATATATTTT. It codes for CASSQNPRQDSGNTIYF.